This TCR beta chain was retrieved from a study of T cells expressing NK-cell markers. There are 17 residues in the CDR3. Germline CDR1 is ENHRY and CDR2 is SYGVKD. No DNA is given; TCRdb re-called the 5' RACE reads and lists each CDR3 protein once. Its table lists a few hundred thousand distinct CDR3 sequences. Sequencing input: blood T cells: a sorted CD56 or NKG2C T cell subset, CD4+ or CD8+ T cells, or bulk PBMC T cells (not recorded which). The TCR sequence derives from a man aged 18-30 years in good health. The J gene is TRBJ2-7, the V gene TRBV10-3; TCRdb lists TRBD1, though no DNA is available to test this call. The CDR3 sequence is CAISESLTGKSSYEQYF.